The next 27 T cell receptor beta chains were all read from a single sample in a study of a mutant IDH1 vaccine in newly diagnosed glioma. The time point denotes: baseline, week 1 (first vaccination visit). This sample's treatment: pre-vaccination baseline after standard-of-care therapy. TCRdb's copy holds only in-frame clones and misses some; the assay was immunoSEQ multiplex PCR. Seen here are tens of thousands of clones, 75% to 90% observed once, and the top ten hold over 2%. The input for sequencing was PBMCs, taken from a glioma patient treated with radiotherapy, temozolomide or both. These receptors were collected from a man aged 40-55 years with glioma.

V gene TRBV6-5 combines with J gene TRBJ2-7; D is undetermined. CDR1 and CDR2 (germline): MNHEY, SVGAGI. Trimming pared 5 bases from V and 4 bases from J, leaving 18 bases between. The CDR3 spans 15 residues. CDR3 nucleotide sequence: TGTGCCAGCAGTACGATTCGGACGGGTTCGTACGAGCAGTACTTC. This encodes CASSTIRTGSYEQYF.

The gene calls are TRBV6-5 and TRBJ2-7, with 11 nucleotides matching TRBD2. The CDR3 sequence is 13 residues long. Germline trimming cut 6 bases from V and 7 bases from J; bases unmatched to any gene: 5. Germline CDR1 and CDR2: MNHEY and SVGAGI. CDR3 nucleotide sequence: TGTGCCAGCAGCCTCACTAGCGGGGGAGAGCAGTACTTC. Translated, it gives CASSLTSGGEQYF.

This clone was seen once. The chain has TRBV6-6 and TRBJ2-1; 9 bases match TRBD2. The V and J ends lost 4 bases and 7 bases, in that order; junction bases with no gene match: 5. This CDR3 is 14 amino acids long. Germline assignment: CDR1 MNHNY and CDR2 SVGAGI (reference sequence). The CDR3 protein is CASSSEREVNEQFF. For the CDR3, the DNA is TGTGCCAGCAGTTCGGAGCGGGAGGTTAATGAGCAGTTCTTC.

The V and J genes are TRBV6-5 and TRBJ2-3; D call uncertain. The germline V and J ends were trimmed by 2 bases and 2 bases, with 11 bases remaining between them. The CDR3 is 15 amino acids. Germline loops: CDR1 MNHEY, CDR2 SVGAGI. CDR3 region: CASSYRDQFTDTQYF. CDR3 bases: TGTGCCAGCAGTTACAGGGATCAATTCACAGATACGCAGTATTTT.

V gene TRBV10-3 combines with J gene TRBJ2-1; D might be TRBD2 (5 bases). Trimming pared 8 bases from V and 6 bases from J, leaving 11 bases between. Germline values: CDR1 ENHRY, CDR2 SYGVKD. This CDR3 has 12 residues. The chain's CDR3 is CAIARVFNEQFF. The CDR3 coding sequence is TGTGCCATCGCGCGGGTGTTCAATGAGCAGTTCTTC.

CDR3 sequence (DNA): TGCGCCAGCAGCGGTAGGACTAGCGGGACAGATACGCAGTATTTT. Amino acids: CASSGRTSGTDTQYF. This rearrangement joins TRBV5-1 to TRBJ2-3, with TRBD2 matching over 11 bases. The V gene's germline CDR1 is SGHRS and CDR2 YFSETQ. The length of the CDR3 is 15 residues. The J segment lost 3 bases and the V segment lost 4 bases, leaving 4 bases of the junction unmatched.

The table lists this clone with a count of one. V and J are TRBV15 and TRBJ1-4; D gene unclear. The CDR3 runs to 13 residues. The germline V gene has CDR1 LNHNV and CDR2 YYDKDF (reference sequence). Trimming cost V 0 bases and J 8 bases, with 7 bases left between them. The CDR3 DNA sequence: TGTGCCACCAGCAGAGACCACCGAGAAAAACTGTTTTTT. As protein: CATSRDHREKLFF.

V usage is TRBV28 and J usage is TRBJ2-5; no firm D call. CDR3 length: 12 residues. The germline CDR1 and CDR2 sequences are MDHEN and SYDVKM. Trimming removed 6 bases at V and 1 base at J, with 6 bases between. Written as DNA, the CDR3 is TGTGCCAGCAGGGAAGCCCAAGAGACCCAGTACTTC. Residues: CASREAQETQYF.

This chain uses TRBV27 with TRBJ2-7; perhaps TRBD1 as D (6 bases). Germline loops: CDR1 MNHEY, CDR2 SMNVEV (reference sequence). Trimming cost V 5 bases and J 4 bases, with 27 bases left between them. The CDR3 runs 18 residues. CDR3 amino acids: CASSNLNPLGRGWYEQYF. The CDR3 coding sequence is TGTGCCAGCAGTAATCTAAACCCCCTAGGCAGGGGCTGGTACGAGCAGTACTTC.

This chain connects TRBV18 to TRBJ1-4; D is ambiguous. The CDR3 is 14 amino acids. Germline CDR1 is KGHSH and CDR2 is LQKENI. Trimming shortened V by 2 bases and J by 8 bases, and 12 bases separated the two germline ends. CDR3 DNA sequence: TGTGCCAGCTCACCAGGACTAGAGGGAGAAAAACTGTTTTTT. Translated: CASSPGLEGEKLFF.

V and J are TRBV5-1 and TRBJ1-2, with D perhaps matching TRBD1 (6 bases). The ends were cut back, 0 bases at V and 1 base at J, with 13 bases in the middle. The length of the CDR3 is 16 residues. Germline V lookup: CDR1 SGHRS, CDR2 YFSETQ. CDR3 region: CASSLVAGGFNYGYTF. The CDR3 coding sequence is TGCGCCAGCAGCTTGGTTGCCGGGGGCTTTAACTATGGCTACACCTTC.

V is TRBV5-4 and J is TRBJ2-5, with 7 bases matching TRBD1. Unmatched junction bases numbered 4, after V lost 3 bases and J lost 2 bases. This CDR3 region has 14 residues. Germline loops: CDR1 SGHNT, CDR2 YYREEE (reference sequence). The CDR3 nucleotides are TGTGCCAGCAGCTCCCGACAGGGACAAGAGACCCAGTACTTC. Protein sequence: CASSSRQGQETQYF.

The rearrangement joins TRBV18 to TRBJ2-6; D not certain. The V and J ends lost 5 bases and 1 base respectively, with 15 bases between them. The CDR3 runs to 17 residues. In germline, CDR1 is KGHSH, CDR2 LQKENI. In nucleotides, the CDR3 is TGTGCCAGCTCATCCCGGGTCCCCAAGTCTGGGGCCAACGTCCTGACTTTC. Translation: CASSSRVPKSGANVLTF.

The gene calls are TRBV15 and TRBJ2-1; D unresolved. Germline-derived CDR1 and CDR2 are LNHNV and YYDKDF (reference sequence). The CDR3 sequence is 14 residues long. Trimming left V 5 bases short and J 6 bases short, with 14 bases between. In DNA, the CDR3 is TGTGCCACCAGCCTCCCCCTGGCTACCAATGAGCAGTTCTTC. Residues: CATSLPLATNEQFF. Together with reference TRBV15 and TRBJ2-1, the CDR3 gives the full variable domain: DAMVIQNPRYQVTQFGKPVTLSCSQTLNHNVMYWYQQKSSQAPKLLFHYYDKDFNNEADTPDNFQSRRPNTSFCFLDIRSPGLGDTAMYLCATSLPLATNEQFFGPGTRLTVL.

The chain recombines TRBV5-1 with TRBJ1-1, with D unresolved. CDR3 length: 14 residues. Trimming left V 6 bases short and J 1 base short, with 13 bases between. CDR1 is SGHRS and CDR2 is YFSETQ in the germline V gene. The CDR3 region has the DNA TGCGCCAGCACCCTACTCGGGTCGAACACTGAAGCTTTCTTT. Translating gives CASTLLGSNTEAFF.

This chain uses TRBV7-9 with TRBJ2-5; TRBD1 aligns across 8 bases. This CDR3 region has 15 residues. CDR1 and CDR2 from the germline V gene are SEHNR and FQNEAQ (reference sequence). V gave up 1 base and J gave up 5 bases; unmatched junction bases: 6. The CDR3 coding sequence is TGTGCCAGCAGCTTAGTATCAGGGGGCGCTGAGACCCAGTACTTC. As protein: CASSLVSGGAETQYF.

This chain joins TRBV14 and TRBJ2-5; 8 bases agree with TRBD2. This CDR3 is 17 amino acids long. V was pared by 0 bases and J by 2 bases, with 8 bases of the junction left unmatched. Looked up from germline, CDR1 is SGHDN and CDR2 is FVKESK. DNA of the CDR3: TGTGCCAGCAGCCAAGATTGGGCGACTAGCGTACAAGAGACCCAGTACTTC. It codes for CASSQDWATSVQETQYF.

This clone was seen more than once but under ten times. The chain joins TRBV2 to TRBJ2-1; 13 bases are a match to TRBD2. Trimming removed 6 bases from V and 5 bases from J; junction bases left unmatched: 4. The CDR3 extends over 15 amino acids. Germline V gene sequence: CDR1 SNHLY, CDR2 FYNNEI. In DNA form, the CDR3 reads TGTGCCAGCAGACCACTAGCGGGAGGGAACAATGAGCAGTTCTTC. As protein: CASRPLAGGNNEQFF.

The chain carries TRBV7-9 and TRBJ1-1; 9 positions agree with TRBD1. After removal of 6 bases from V and 6 bases from J, the junction contained 14 bases not matched to a gene. The CDR3 consists of 16 residues. Germline lookup yields CDR1 SEHNR and CDR2 FQNEAQ (reference sequence). CDR3 amino acids: CASSIHSGDRVAEAFF. CDR3 sequence (DNA): TGTGCCAGCAGTATTCATAGTGGGGACAGGGTCGCTGAAGCTTTCTTT.

A word on this clone: Other DNA sequences in this specimen translate into the identical CDR3. CDR3 DNA: TGTGCCAGCAGCGTAGACTTGGGAGAGACCCAGTACTTC. Amino acids: CASSVDLGETQYF. This chain joins TRBV9 and TRBJ2-5; the D is unclear. The V gene lost 0 bases and the J gene lost 4 bases, with 7 bases spanning the gap. The CDR3 loop spans 13 amino acids. Looked up from germline, CDR1 is SGDLS and CDR2 is YYNGEE.

The chain carries TRBV10-3 and TRBJ2-3; 16 bases are shared with TRBD2. The CDR3 sequence is 18 residues long. Germline V CDR1 and CDR2: ENHRY, SYGVKD. V was pared by 6 bases and J by 0 bases, with 6 bases of the junction left unmatched. This chain's CDR3 is CAIRKGLAGGASTDTQYF. The CDR3 nucleotides read TGTGCCATCAGAAAGGGACTAGCGGGAGGGGCCAGCACAGATACGCAGTATTTT.

On this clone itself: The same CDR3 is also encoded by other DNA sequences in this sample. The chain combines TRBV18 with TRBJ2-3; D remains unclear. The CDR3 extends over 13 amino acids. CDR1 and CDR2 from the germline V gene are KGHSH and LQKENI. V was clipped by 0 bases and J by 2 bases, with 3 bases between them. CDR3 in DNA: TGTGCCAGCTCACCACCGTCCACAGATACGCAGTATTTT. As protein: CASSPPSTDTQYF.

This chain joins TRBV6-1 and TRBJ2-1; 7 nucleotides align to TRBD2. After removal of 4 bases from V and 4 bases from J, the junction contained 4 bases not matched to a gene. Per the germline V gene, CDR1 is MNHNS and CDR2 is SASEGT. The CDR3 is 14 amino acids. CDR3 DNA: TGTGCCAGCAGTGTCGGGAGGAGTTACAATGAGCAGTTCTTC. Amino acid sequence: CASSVGRSYNEQFF.

The genes are TRBV14 and TRBJ2-1; the match to TRBD2 covers 8 bases. The length of the CDR3 is 14 residues. The germline CDR1 and CDR2 sequences are SGHDN and FVKESK. J gave up 12 bases and V 5 bases, and 12 bases lay outside the gene matches. CDR3 in amino acids: CASSSPTLGGGQFF. Here the CDR3 DNA reads TGTGCCAGCAGCAGCCCCACCCTCGGGGGGGGGCAGTTCTTC. Using reference TRBV14 and TRBJ2-1 for the parts outside the CDR3, the full variable domain is EAGVTQFPSHSVIEKGQTVTLRCDPISGHDNLYWYRRVMGKEIKFLLHFVKESKQDESGMPNNRFLAERTGGTYSTLKVQPAELEDSGVYFCASSSPTLGGGQFFGPGTRLTVL.

The V gene is TRBV5-6, the J gene TRBJ1-3; D remains ambiguous. There are 13 residues in the CDR3. CDR1 and CDR2 (germline): SGHDT, YYEEEE. V shed 0 bases and J shed 8 bases, with 9 bases lying between them. The chain's CDR3 is CASSLAVVDTIYF. CDR3 DNA sequence: TGTGCCAGCAGCTTGGCCGTGGTAGACACCATATATTTT.

V is TRBV28 and J is TRBJ1-1, with a tentative D call TRBD1 (6 bases). The V end was cut by 6 bases, the J end by 6 bases, with 11 bases between. Per germline, CDR1 MDHEN and CDR2 SYDVKM. The CDR3 consists of 12 residues. In DNA form, the CDR3 reads TGTGCCAGCAGCTCAGGGGCATCTGAAGCTTTCTTT. Amino acid sequence: CASSSGASEAFF.

Judged by abundance, this clone is medium-sized (0.01 to 0.1%). This rearrangement joins TRBV6-1 to TRBJ2-7; D gene ambiguous. The V gene's germline CDR1 is MNHNS and CDR2 SASEGT. V lost 0 bases to trimming and J lost 7 bases, with 10 bases between them. The CDR3 runs to 13 residues. The CDR3 region has the DNA TGTGCCAGCAGTGAAGCTTTCCGCGCAGAGCAGTACTTC. It codes for CASSEAFRAEQYF.